The rows below give T cell receptor beta chains drawn from one sample of a study of T cell clones after liver transplantation. Clones were read by immunoSEQ multiplex PCR, and TCRdb kept only the in-frame ones, dropping some. The sample has under 130,000 clones, about 86% seen once. The sequencing used CD4+ T cells from blood, collected 47 months after liver transplant. These TCRs come from a human patient who received a liver transplant. Certain T cells may be donor cells from the graft. Both conserved end residues are part of each CDR3. The D gene is left open where the match is weak. Size is stated for part of the rows, as once, few or many counts, or as a class when the clone is expanded.

d_call	v_call	j_call	clone_size	cdr3_nt	cdr3_aa
NA	TRBV5-1	TRBJ2-1	NA	TGCGCCAGCAGCTTTGGCGGGCCGAGCTCCTACAATGAGCAGTTCTTC	CASSFGGPSSYNEQFF
NA	TRBV5-1	TRBJ2-1	NA	TGCGCCAGCTGCTTGGGGTCGGGGGGCCCAAATGAGCAGTTCTTC	CASCLGSGGPNEQFF
NA	TRBV2	TRBJ2-4	NA	TGTGCCAGCGTCAACCCAGGACAGAAAGTTCTAGCCAAAAACATTCAGTACTTC	CASVNPGQKVLAKNIQYF
NA	TRBV7-8	TRBJ2-7	NA	TGTGCCAGCAGCCGACAGGCGTTAGGTTACGAGCAGTACTTC	CASSRQALGYEQYF
TRBD1	TRBV7-3	TRBJ2-2	NA	TGTGCCAGCAGCTTACAGGGACAGGGGGTGAACACCGGGGAGCTGTTTTTT	CASSLQGQGVNTGELFF
NA	TRBV7-3	TRBJ2-1	NA	TGTGCCAGCAGCTTAACTGGGAATGAGCAGTTCTTC	CASSLTGNEQFF
TRBD1	TRBV18	TRBJ1-5	NA	TGTGCCAGCTCACCGGGACAGGGGGCAGGTCAGCCCCAGCATTTT	CASSPGQGAGQPQHF
TRBD2	TRBV2	TRBJ2-3	NA	TGTGCCAGCAGGGTGACTAGCGGGGGGCGGCCTCCAGATACGCAGTATTTT	CASRVTSGGRPPDTQYF
NA	TRBV7-2	TRBJ1-6	NA	TGTGCCAGCAGCGCGCCGACAGGAGCTTTGGATTCACCCCTCCACTTT	CASSAPTGALDSPLHF
NA	TRBV19	TRBJ1-2	NA	TGTGCCAGTATTCCCTCGCGGGCCAAGACCTATGGCTACACCTTC	CASIPSRAKTYGYTF
TRBD1	TRBV28	TRBJ1-2	NA	TGTGCCAGCAGCGTCCCCGCCACAGGGGCTAACTATGGCTACACCTTC	CASSVPATGANYGYTF
NA	TRBV19	TRBJ1-2	NA	TGTGCCAGTAGTATAGCTAACTATGGCTACACCTTC	CASSIANYGYTF
NA	TRBV28	TRBJ1-2	NA	TGTGCCAGCAGAGGGGCAGTCTATGGCTACACCTTC	CASRGAVYGYTF
NA	TRBV5-1	TRBJ2-5	NA	TGCGCCAGCAGCTTGTCCCCAACGGCCCAAGAGACCCAGTACTTC	CASSLSPTAQETQYF
TRBD1	TRBV19	TRBJ1-4	NA	TGTGCCAGTAGATCGACAGGGGTAGGGGAAAAACTGTTTTTT	CASRSTGVGEKLFF
TRBD2	TRBV27	TRBJ2-1	NA	TGTGCCAGCAGTGCGGGACTAGCGGGCAATGAGCAGTTCTTC	CASSAGLAGNEQFF
NA	TRBV19	TRBJ1-1	once	TGTGCCAGTAAGGCCCACGGTGAAGCTTTCTTT	CASKAHGEAFF
TRBD2	TRBV7-2	TRBJ2-1	NA	TGTGCCAGCAGCTTCAGTCAGCAGACTAGCTATGAGCAGTTCTTC	CASSFSQQTSYEQFF
NA	TRBV7-7	TRBJ2-5	NA	TGTGCCAGCAGCAGAGGACCCCGAGAGACCCAGTACTTC	CASSRGPRETQYF
TRBD1	TRBV6-5	TRBJ1-4	NA	TGTGCCAGCAGTTACAAACAGGGGCGTAATGAAAAACTGTTTTTT	CASSYKQGRNEKLFF
NA	TRBV6-1	TRBJ1-5	NA	TGTGCCAGCACTGACAGGAAGGATCAGCCCCAGCATTTT	CASTDRKDQPQHF
TRBD1	TRBV5-1	TRBJ2-2	NA	TGCGCCAGCAGCTCCGGACAGGGTGGGAACACCGGGGAGCTGTTTTTT	CASSSGQGGNTGELFF
TRBD1	TRBV4-2	TRBJ2-7	NA	TGTGCCAGCAGCCAACCGGGACAGGTTCCCGAGCAGTACTTC	CASSQPGQVPEQYF
TRBD1	TRBV2	TRBJ1-2	NA	TGTGCCAGCAGTCCTATGACAGGGGGCGGTGTTGATGGCTACACCTTC	CASSPMTGGGVDGYTF
TRBD2	TRBV5-1	TRBJ2-1	NA	TGCGCCAGCAGCCCGGGGGGAGGTGGTAGCGGGAGCCGCAATGAGCAGTTCTTC	CASSPGGGGSGSRNEQFF
NA	TRBV4-2	TRBJ1-2	NA	TGTGCCAGCAGCGAAGGTGGGGGCTATGGCTACACCTTC	CASSEGGGYGYTF
TRBD1	TRBV19	TRBJ1-6	few	TGTGCCAGTAGTATAAAGGGACAGGGTGGATCTTCACCCCTCCACTTT	CASSIKGQGGSSPLHF
TRBD2	TRBV5-8	TRBJ2-7	NA	TGTGCCAGCAGCCCCGGCGTTAGCGGGAGGCACGAGCAGTACTTC	CASSPGVSGRHEQYF
NA	TRBV6-6	TRBJ2-7	NA	TGTGCCAGCCAGCCCTATGGGGGCAATTCCTACGAGCAGTACTTC	CASQPYGGNSYEQYF
NA	TRBV2	TRBJ1-2	few	TGTGCCAGCAATGCCAGAGCTAACTATGGCTACACCTTC	CASNARANYGYTF
NA	TRBV7-6	TRBJ1-1	NA	TGTGCCAGCAGCTTAATCCAGGGGCGGTTAATTGACACTGAAGCTTTCTTT	CASSLIQGRLIDTEAFF
NA	TRBV7-9	TRBJ2-6	once	TGTGCCAGCAGCCCAGAGTCTGGGGCCAACGTCCTGACTTTC	CASSPESGANVLTF